The 29 T cell receptor beta chains reported below all come from one sample, sequenced in a study of blood T cell repertoires in COVID-19. Repertoires were generated with immunoSEQ multiplex PCR, while TCRdb's copy carries only in-frame clones and drops some. The profile shows more than 120,000 clones, more than 70% of them singletons. Sequenced material: peripheral blood. These receptors were obtained from a human donor in a cohort sampled during active COVID-19.

The chain links TRBV7-2 to TRBJ2-1, with 16 bases identical to TRBD2. Germline CDR1 reads SGHTA; CDR2 reads FQGNSA. The V segment lost 3 bases and the J segment 1 base; nucleotides outside the gene matches: 3. The CDR3 is made up of 18 amino acids. The CDR3 DNA is TGTGCCAGCAGCTTTGGGACTAGCGGGGGGGCTTCCTACAATGAGCAGTTCTTC. It specifies CASSFGTSGGASYNEQFF.

This clone was observed a single time. The genes are TRBV10-3 and TRBJ2-7; possible D gene TRBD1, 5 bases. Trimming removed 6 bases at V and 7 bases at J, with 19 bases between. The CDR3 is made up of 14 amino acids. CDR1 is ENHRY and CDR2 is SYGVKD in the germline V gene. This CDR3 is CAISQPDTGIEQYF. The DNA of the CDR3 is TGTGCCATCAGCCAGCCGGACACCGGTATAGAGCAGTACTTC.

The chain joins TRBV7-6 to TRBJ1-3; 8 nucleotides match TRBD1. V gave up 4 bases and J gave up 3 bases; unmatched junction bases: 8. The CDR3 spans 16 residues. Germline loops: CDR1 SGHVS, CDR2 FNYEAQ. The chain's CDR3 is CASSSGQGGFGNTIYF. The CDR3 DNA reads TGTGCCAGCAGCTCTGGACAGGGTGGCTTTGGAAACACCATATATTTT.

V usage is TRBV18 and J usage is TRBJ1-1; possibly TRBD1 for D (5 bases). The germline V and J ends were trimmed by 0 bases and 1 base, with 9 bases remaining between them. The germline gives CDR1 KGHSH, CDR2 LQKENI. The CDR3 covers 15 residues. This CDR3 is CASSPPSTGNTEAFF. In nucleotides, the CDR3 is TGTGCCAGCTCACCACCTTCAACAGGGAACACTGAAGCTTTCTTT.

This chain joins TRBV2 and TRBJ2-3, with TRBD1 as a possible D gene (5 bases). The CDR3 covers 18 residues. With 4 bases removed from V and 2 bases from J, the gap between germline ends came to 22 bases. Germline V gene lookup returns CDR1 SNHLY and CDR2 FYNNEI. The CDR3 DNA reads as TGTGCCAGCAGTGTTGCCCTGACCCCTCGGACATACACAGATACGCAGTATTTT. This sequence encodes CASSVALTPRTYTDTQYF.

The CDR3 DNA reads TGTGCCAGCAGCTCGGGGGACAGCATCCAGCCCCAGCATTTT. It is translated as CASSSGDSIQPQHF. The chain recombines TRBV9 with TRBJ1-5, with 7 bases that match TRBD1. The CDR3 runs to 14 residues. Germline V gives CDR1 SGDLS, CDR2 YYNGEE. After removal of 4 bases from V and 7 bases from J, the junction contained 8 bases not matched to a gene. The full variable domain, with the rest looked up from reference TRBV9 and TRBJ1-5, is DSGVTQTPKHLITATGQRVTLRCSPRSGDLSVYWYQQSLDQGLQFLIQYYNGEERAKGNILERFSAQQFPDLHSELNLSSLELGDSALYFCASSSGDSIQPQHFGDGTRLSIL.

The chain is built from TRBV5-5 and TRBJ1-2, with 7 nucleotides matching TRBD1. CDR1 SGHKS and CDR2 YYEKEE come from the germline V gene (reference sequence). After removal of 2 bases from V and 3 bases from J, the junction contained 1 base not matched to a gene. This CDR3 is built from 13 residues. This CDR3 is CASSFDRDYGYTF. Here the CDR3 DNA reads TGTGCCAGCAGCTTTGACAGGGACTATGGCTACACCTTC.

This clone was counted between two and nine times. The rearrangement uses TRBV2 and TRBJ2-4; 7 nucleotides agree with TRBD1. This CDR3 spans 15 amino acids. With V trimmed by 7 bases and J by 8 bases, 14 bases remained unmatched. Looked up from germline, CDR1 is SNHLY and CDR2 is FYNNEI. This CDR3 is CASTQGDPRPHIQYF. Here the CDR3 DNA reads TGTGCCAGCACCCAGGGGGACCCCCGACCCCACATTCAGTACTTC.

The V gene is TRBV11-3, the J gene TRBJ2-7; 8 positions agree with TRBD1. V dropped 5 bases and J dropped 6; count of bases not matched to a gene: 9. Germline CDR1 reads SGHNT; CDR2 reads YENEEA. This CDR3 comprises 14 residues. This CDR3 reads CASSLGPDRAEQYF. The CDR3 DNA is TGTGCCAGCAGCCTAGGGCCGGACAGGGCCGAGCAGTACTTC.

J is TRBJ2-2 and V is TRBV27; D is unclear. The germline gives CDR1 MNHEY, CDR2 SMNVEV (reference sequence). Trimming took off 3 bases at V and 1 base at J, with 6 bases between the two ends. The CDR3 length is 14 residues. The CDR3 DNA reads TGTGCCAGCAGTTTTAACAGGAACACCGGGGAGCTGTTTTTT. Translation gives CASSFNRNTGELFF.

The chain uses TRBV7-2 and TRBJ1-3, with TRBD1 matching 7 bases. The CDR3 runs 14 residues. Per germline, CDR1 SGHTA and CDR2 FQGNSA. J lost 5 bases, V lost 3 bases, and 4 bases had no gene match. The CDR3 region is CASSLTGNRNTIYF. The CDR3 DNA reads as TGTGCCAGCAGCTTGACAGGGAATCGAAACACCATATATTTT.

The chain is built from TRBV7-2 and TRBJ1-2; D is possibly TRBD1 (5 bases). The V end was cut by 1 base, the J end by 3 bases, with 12 bases between. This CDR3 spans 15 amino acids. Germline CDR1 SGHTA, CDR2 FQGNSA. DNA for the CDR3: TGTGCCAGCAGCTTAGTCGTGCAGGGTGACTATGGCTACACCTTC. As protein: CASSLVVQGDYGYTF.

The J gene is TRBJ2-3, the V gene TRBV11-1; tentative D call: TRBD2 (6 bases). This CDR3 is built from 16 residues. V was shortened by 1 base and J by 1 base, with 12 bases between the two germline ends. Germline V gene lookup returns CDR1 SGHAT and CDR2 FQDESV (reference sequence). CDR3: CASSLGLRGGTDTQYF. Here the CDR3 DNA reads TGTGCCAGCAGCTTAGGGTTGCGGGGAGGCACAGATACGCAGTATTTT. The variable domain in full, with the rest retrieved from reference TRBV11-1 and TRBJ2-3, is EAEVAQSPRYKITEKSQAVAFWCDPISGHATLYWYRQILGQGPELLVQFQDESVVDDSQLPKDRFSAERLKGVDSTLKIQPAELGDSAMYLCASSLGLRGGTDTQYFGPGTRLTVL.

The chain couples TRBV30 to TRBJ2-3; D is perhaps TRBD1 (6 bases). V lost 2 bases and J lost 0, with 15 bases in between. Germline values: CDR1 GTSNPN, CDR2 SVGIG (reference sequence). The CDR3 has 16 residues. Here the CDR3 DNA reads TGTGCCTGGAGTTCATCCCCAGGGGCTAGCACAGATACGCAGTATTTT. Its translation is CAWSSSPGASTDTQYF.

The chain uses TRBV4-3 and TRBJ1-3; tentatively, D is TRBD1 (6 bases). The germline V gene has CDR1 LGHNA and CDR2 YSLEER. V was cut by 2 bases and J by 3 bases, with 11 bases left in between. This CDR3 spans 15 amino acids. The CDR3 region has the DNA TGCGCCAGCAGCCAAATAAACAGGGATGGAAACACCATATATTTT. Translation: CASSQINRDGNTIYF.

This chain links TRBV20-1 with TRBJ2-7; maybe TRBD1 (5 bases). The V end lost 3 bases, the J end lost 3 bases, and 9 bases lay between the germline ends. Per the germline V gene, CDR1 is DFQATT and CDR2 is SNEGSKA (reference sequence). CDR3 length: 12 residues. The CDR3 nucleotides are TGCAGTGCTAGTAACCAGGGCTACGAGCAGTACTTC. It encodes CSASNQGYEQYF.

Here the CDR3 reads CASSSGQGETYNEQFF. The CDR3 coding sequence is TGTGCCAGCAGCTCCGGACAGGGGGAGACCTACAATGAGCAGTTCTTC. This chain joins TRBV11-2 and TRBJ2-1; 10 bases match TRBD1. CDR3 length: 16 amino acids. V lost 4 bases to trimming and J lost 2 bases; unmatched junction nucleotides: 5. Germline V CDR1 and CDR2: SGHAT, FQNNGV. The whole variable domain, filled in from reference TRBV11-2 and TRBJ2-1, reads EAGVAQSPRYKIIEKRQSVAFWCNPISGHATLYWYQQILGQGPKLLIQFQNNGVVDDSQLPKDRFSAERLKGVDSTLKIQPAKLEDSAVYLCASSSGQGETYNEQFFGPGTRLTVL.

The chain has TRBV5-4 and TRBJ2-3; TRBD2 is a possible D gene (7 bases). V lost 2 bases and J 2 bases, leaving 12 bases between the germline ends. The length of the CDR3 is 15 residues. The germline V gene has CDR1 SGHNT and CDR2 YYREEE (reference sequence). CDR3 loop: CASSFTGRDTDTQYF. The CDR3 nucleotides are TGTGCCAGCAGCTTTACAGGGAGGGACACAGATACGCAGTATTTT.

CDR3 bases: TGCGCCAGCAGCCAAGAAGCGGACAGGGAACTACCCCAGCATTTT. It codes for CASSQEADRELPQHF. This sequence joins TRBV4-3 and TRBJ1-5; 8 bases map to TRBD1. The CDR3 runs 15 residues. The V and J ends lost 0 bases and 10 bases, in that order; junction bases with no gene match: 8. Germline CDR1 reads LGHNA; CDR2 reads YSLEER.

CDR3 in amino acids: CASSSAGSRTEAFF. The CDR3 DNA follows: TGTGCCAGCAGCTCGGCAGGGTCGCGCACTGAAGCTTTCTTT. This sequence joins TRBV5-4 and TRBJ1-1; D is perhaps TRBD1 (5 bases). Germline CDR1 is SGHNT and CDR2 is YYREEE (reference sequence). V was cut by 3 bases and J by 4 bases, with 13 bases left in between. The CDR3 consists of 14 residues.

V and J are TRBV19 and TRBJ1-1, with unresolved D. Per the germline V gene, CDR1 is LNHDA and CDR2 is SQIVND (reference sequence). The V end lost 5 bases, the J end lost 3 bases, and 13 bases lay between the germline ends. The CDR3 totals 14 residues. This CDR3 is CASSLPADYTEAFF. The CDR3 DNA is TGTGCCAGTAGTCTCCCCGCGGATTACACTGAAGCTTTCTTT.

The V call is TRBV5-6, the J call TRBJ2-7; 11 bases agree with TRBD1. CDR3 length: 16 residues. V lost 4 bases to trimming and J lost 2 bases; unmatched junction nucleotides: 8. Germline lookup yields CDR1 SGHDT and CDR2 YYEEEE. CDR3 nucleotides: TGTGCCAGCAGCCTGCGGACAGGGGGCGCGGCCTACGAGCAGTACTTC. Translating it yields CASSLRTGGAAYEQYF.

This clone was detected only once. The chain links TRBV5-6 to TRBJ1-4; 8 positions agree with TRBD1. V dropped 0 bases and J dropped 8; count of bases not matched to a gene: 3. The length of the CDR3 is 14 residues. Germline V lookup: CDR1 SGHDT, CDR2 YYEEEE. The CDR3 DNA sequence: TGTGCCAGCAGCTTGGCCGACAGGGGCGAAAAACTGTTTTTT. This codes for CASSLADRGEKLFF.

This clone was recorded a few times. CDR3 region: CASSVETSTDTQYF. The DNA for the CDR3 is TGTGCCAGCAGCGTAGAAACTAGCACAGATACGCAGTATTTT. V is TRBV9 and J is TRBJ2-3; D is unclear. Germline loops: CDR1 SGDLS, CDR2 YYNGEE. This CDR3 region has 14 residues. Trimming removed 0 bases at V and 0 bases at J, with 5 bases between.

For this clone: At one boundary the junction diverges from the germline segment, which might be a read error. The chain links TRBV7-7 to TRBJ2-1; 8 bases are shared with TRBD2. The CDR3 runs to 15 residues. Looked up from germline, CDR1 is SSHAT and CDR2 is FNYEAQ (reference sequence). CDR3 nucleotides: TGTGCTAGCAGCTTAGACGGGGGGGCCAACAATGAGCAGTTCTTC. Translating gives CASSLDGGANNEQFF.

This clone was seen once. Other DNA sequences of this sample code for an identical CDR3. V gene TRBV4-3 combines with J gene TRBJ2-7; 7 bases map to TRBD1. The CDR3 is 15 amino acids. V lost 1 base and J lost 2; bases outside the gene matches: 5. Germline CDR1 is LGHNA and CDR2 is YSLEER. The CDR3 nucleotides are TGCGCCAGCAGCCAAGGGGGCCAGGGGGCCTACGAGCAGTACTTC. It codes for CASSQGGQGAYEQYF.

The J gene is TRBJ1-5, the V gene TRBV2, with a possible D match to TRBD1 (6 bases). The CDR3 is 13 amino acids. The germline gives CDR1 SNHLY, CDR2 FYNNEI. V was pared by 4 bases and J by 9 bases, with 13 bases between. In DNA, the CDR3 is TGTGCCAGCAGTGTAGGGACACCTTGGCCCCAGCATTTT. Its protein product is CASSVGTPWPQHF.

The genes are TRBV5-5 and TRBJ2-2; 7 positions match TRBD1. Germline lookup yields CDR1 SGHKS and CDR2 YYEKEE (reference sequence). Trimming took 2 bases from V and 3 from J; bases not matched to a gene: 7. The CDR3 loop spans 16 amino acids. The CDR3 sequence: CASSFSDRVYTGELFF. CDR3 nucleotide sequence: TGTGCCAGCAGCTTCTCTGACAGGGTCTACACCGGGGAGCTGTTTTTT.

This chain joins TRBV19 and TRBJ1-1; D is perhaps TRBD1 (5 bases). Trimming removed 5 bases from V and 1 base from J, with 8 bases in between. This CDR3 contains 13 residues. CDR1 is LNHDA, CDR2 SQIVND, per germline (reference sequence). The CDR3 sequence is CASSLTANTEAFF. DNA of the CDR3: TGTGCCAGTAGTTTGACAGCGAACACTGAAGCTTTCTTT.